Detailed here is one TCR beta chain. The antigen is undetermined. This sample was included in a study of OX40 agonist ivuxolimab in advanced cancers. About the study: Therapy given before enrollment (anti-PD-1, anti-PD-L1 or anti-CTLA-4) was allowed, and around 41% had some.

Points from the study as a whole: Dose levels from 0.1 to 3.0 mg/kg saw CD4+ and CD8+ blood T cells expand clonally by week 6. A proportion of nonresponders additionally exhibited low normalized T-cell clonal expansion.

Generated by immunoSEQ multiplex PCR, the TCRdb table keeps only in-frame clones and is missing some. The repertoire holds tens of thousands of clones, with approximately 81% as singletons. The input for sequencing was CD4+ or CD8+ T cells sorted from blood, taken in a trial of the OX40 agonist ivuxolimab. This receptor was identified in an adult with an advanced solid tumor such as melanoma, head and neck, liver or kidney cancer.

Written as DNA, the CDR3 is TGTGCCAGCTCACCCTCGAGTGTTTCCTACAATGAGCAGTTCTTC. It translates to CASSPSSVSYNEQFF. The chain recombines TRBV18 with TRBJ2-1, with D uncertain. CDR3 length equals 15 residues. V was shortened by 3 bases and J by 1 base, with 10 bases between the two germline ends. The germline CDR1 and CDR2 sequences are KGHSH and LQKENI.